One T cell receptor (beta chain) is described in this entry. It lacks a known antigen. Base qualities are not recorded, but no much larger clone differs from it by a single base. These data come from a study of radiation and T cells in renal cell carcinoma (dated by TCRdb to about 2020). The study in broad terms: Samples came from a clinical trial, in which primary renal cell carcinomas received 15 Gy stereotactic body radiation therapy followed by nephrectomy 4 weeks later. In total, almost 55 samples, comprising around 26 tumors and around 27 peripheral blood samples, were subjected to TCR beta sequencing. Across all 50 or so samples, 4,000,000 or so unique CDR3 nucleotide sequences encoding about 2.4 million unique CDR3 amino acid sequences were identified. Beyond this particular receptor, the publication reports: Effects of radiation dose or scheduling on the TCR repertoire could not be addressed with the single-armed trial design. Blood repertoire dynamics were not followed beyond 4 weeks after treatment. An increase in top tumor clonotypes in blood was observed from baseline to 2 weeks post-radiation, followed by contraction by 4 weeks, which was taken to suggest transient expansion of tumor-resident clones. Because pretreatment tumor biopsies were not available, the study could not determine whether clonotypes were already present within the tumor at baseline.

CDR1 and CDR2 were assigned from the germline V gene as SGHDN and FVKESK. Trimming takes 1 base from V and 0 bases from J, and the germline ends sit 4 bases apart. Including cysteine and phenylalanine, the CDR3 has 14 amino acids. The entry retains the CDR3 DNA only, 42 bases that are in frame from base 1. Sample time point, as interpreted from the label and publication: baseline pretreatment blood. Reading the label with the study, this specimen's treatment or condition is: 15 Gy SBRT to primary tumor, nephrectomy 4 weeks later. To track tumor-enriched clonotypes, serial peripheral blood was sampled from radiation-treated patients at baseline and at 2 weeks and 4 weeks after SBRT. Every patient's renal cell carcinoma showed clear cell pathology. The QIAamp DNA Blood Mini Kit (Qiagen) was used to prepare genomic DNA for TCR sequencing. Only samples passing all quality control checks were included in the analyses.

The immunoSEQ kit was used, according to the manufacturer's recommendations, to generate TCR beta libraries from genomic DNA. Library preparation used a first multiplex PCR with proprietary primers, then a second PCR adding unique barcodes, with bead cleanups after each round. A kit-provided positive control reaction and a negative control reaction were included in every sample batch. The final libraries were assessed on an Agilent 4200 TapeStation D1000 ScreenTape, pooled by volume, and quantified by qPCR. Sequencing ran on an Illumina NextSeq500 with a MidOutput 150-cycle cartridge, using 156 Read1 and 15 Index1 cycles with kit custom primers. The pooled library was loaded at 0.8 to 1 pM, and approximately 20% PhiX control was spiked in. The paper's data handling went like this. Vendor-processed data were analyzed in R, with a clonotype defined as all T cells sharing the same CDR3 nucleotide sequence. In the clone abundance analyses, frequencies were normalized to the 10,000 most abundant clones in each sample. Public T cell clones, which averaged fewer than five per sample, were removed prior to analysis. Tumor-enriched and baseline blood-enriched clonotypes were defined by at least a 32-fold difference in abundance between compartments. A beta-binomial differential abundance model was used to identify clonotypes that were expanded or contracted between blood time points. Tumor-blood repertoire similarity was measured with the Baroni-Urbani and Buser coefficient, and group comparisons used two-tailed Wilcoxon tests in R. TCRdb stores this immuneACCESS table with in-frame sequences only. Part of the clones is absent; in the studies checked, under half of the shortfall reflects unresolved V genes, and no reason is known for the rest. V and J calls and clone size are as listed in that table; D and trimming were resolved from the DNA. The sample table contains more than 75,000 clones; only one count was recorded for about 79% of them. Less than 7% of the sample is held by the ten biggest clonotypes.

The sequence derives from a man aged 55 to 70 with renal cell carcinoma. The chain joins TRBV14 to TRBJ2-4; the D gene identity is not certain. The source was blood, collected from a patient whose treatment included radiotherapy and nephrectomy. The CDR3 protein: CASSQALAKNIQYF. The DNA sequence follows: TGTGCCAGCAGCCAAGCACTAGCCAAAAACATTCAGTACTTC.